Below, 10 T cell receptor beta chains from the same sample are listed, as sequenced in a study of blood T cell repertoires in COVID-19. Using immunoSEQ multiplex PCR, the repertoire was profiled, and TCRdb retains in-frame clones only, with some absent. The sample carries about 400,000 clones, about 86% recorded once. The sequencing input was peripheral blood. Source of these receptors: a woman between 55 and 75 years old with COVID-19, enrolled during active disease.

The chain joins TRBV30 to TRBJ2-2; D uncertain. The CDR3 runs to 12 residues. The V gene lost 2 bases and the J gene lost 5 bases, with 6 bases spanning the gap. CDR1 is GTSNPN, CDR2 SVGIG, per germline (reference sequence). The CDR3 nucleotides read TGTGCCTGGAGTACCAGGACCGGGGAGCTGTTTTTT. Encoded protein: CAWSTRTGELFF. The whole variable domain, remainder taken from reference TRBV30 and TRBJ2-2, is SQTIHQWPATLVQPVGSPLSLECTVEGTSNPNLYWYRQAAGRGLQLLFYSVGIGQISSEVPQNLSASRPQDRQFILSSKKLLLSDSGFYLCAWSTRTGELFFGEGSRLTVL.

V and J are TRBV9 and TRBJ2-1, with TRBD2 matching over 12 bases. J gave up 3 bases and V 3 bases, and 7 bases lay outside the gene matches. Germline CDR1 is SGDLS and CDR2 is YYNGEE. This CDR3 comprises 17 residues. CDR3: CASSGTSGDKGYNEQFF. The CDR3 DNA reads as TGTGCCAGCAGCGGGACTAGCGGGGATAAAGGCTACAATGAGCAGTTCTTC. Full variable domain (remainder filled in from reference TRBV9 and TRBJ2-1): DSGVTQTPKHLITATGQRVTLRCSPRSGDLSVYWYQQSLDQGLQFLIQYYNGEERAKGNILERFSAQQFPDLHSELNLSSLELGDSALYFCASSGTSGDKGYNEQFFGPGTRLTVL.

V is TRBV19 and J is TRBJ2-6, with D unresolved. V dropped 7 bases and J dropped 1 base, with 5 bases sitting between them. The V gene's germline CDR1 is LNHDA and CDR2 SQIVND (reference sequence). The CDR3 is made up of 13 amino acids. The CDR3 region has the DNA TGTGCCAGTATAGATTCTGGGGCCAACGTCCTGACTTTC. This encodes CASIDSGANVLTF.

This rearrangement joins TRBV2 to TRBJ2-7; no clear D gene. CDR1 is SNHLY and CDR2 is FYNNEI in the germline V gene. V was shortened by 6 bases and J by 1 base, with 7 bases between the two germline ends. This CDR3 spans 12 amino acids. This CDR3 is CASRDNSYEQYF. CDR3 bases: TGTGCCAGCAGAGACAATTCCTACGAGCAGTACTTC.

This sequence joins TRBV3-1 (or the pseudogene TRBV3-2) and TRBJ1-2; 8 nucleotides line up with TRBD1. V shed 2 bases and J 6 bases; nucleotides not matched to a gene: 5. Germline loops: CDR1 LGHDT, CDR2 YNNKEL (reference sequence). The CDR3 contains 14 residues. CDR3 in amino acids: CASSQLGQGNGYTF. The CDR3 DNA follows: TGTGCCAGCAGCCAACTCGGACAGGGAAATGGCTACACCTTC.

J is TRBJ1-5 and V is TRBV6-2 or TRBV6-3; 7 nucleotides align to TRBD1. Germline V gene sequence: CDR1 MNHEY, CDR2 SVGEGT. The CDR3 is 16 amino acids. The junction had 8 bases not matched to a gene; V was cut back by 6 bases and J by 0 bases. CDR3 amino acids: CASSKGTDYSNQPQHF. The CDR3 DNA sequence: TGTGCCAGCAGCAAAGGGACAGATTATAGCAATCAGCCCCAGCATTTT.

This chain links TRBV5-8 with TRBJ1-5; perhaps TRBD1 as D (6 bases). CDR1 is SGHTS and CDR2 is YDEGEE in the germline V gene. This CDR3 is 17 amino acids long. Trimming stripped 5 bases from V and 0 bases from J, with 18 bases between. The CDR3 spells CASRVRGGASSNQPQHF. In nucleotides, the CDR3 is TGTGCCAGCAGAGTCCGGGGGGGGGCATCTAGCAATCAGCCCCAGCATTTT.

V gene TRBV30 combines with J gene TRBJ1-5, with 7 nucleotides matching TRBD1. The CDR3 has 13 residues. The V gene end was trimmed by 2 bases and the J gene end by 5 bases; junction bases not matched to a gene: 3. CDR1 is GTSNPN, CDR2 SVGIG, per germline (reference sequence). The CDR3 spells CAWSPTGDQPQHF. As DNA, the CDR3 is TGTGCCTGGAGTCCAACAGGGGATCAGCCCCAGCATTTT.

The chain joins TRBV5-1 to TRBJ1-1, with D uncertain. The CDR3 spans 15 residues. Germline values: CDR1 SGHRS, CDR2 YFSETQ. V lost 4 bases and J 0 bases, leaving 13 bases between the germline ends. The CDR3 loop is CASSMTANMNTEAFF. The CDR3 DNA reads TGCGCCAGCAGCATGACTGCCAATATGAACACTGAAGCTTTCTTT. Based on the CDR3 plus reference TRBV5-1 and TRBJ1-1, the full variable domain is KAGVTQTPRYLIKTRGQQVTLSCSPISGHRSVSWYQQTPGQGLQFLFEYFSETQRNKGNFPGRFSGRQFSNSRSEMNVSTLELGDSALYLCASSMTANMNTEAFFGQGTRLTVV.

This chain joins TRBV18 and TRBJ1-3, with 7 bases identical to TRBD1. J gave up 2 bases and V 1 base, and 2 bases lay outside the gene matches. The germline CDR1 and CDR2 sequences are KGHSH and LQKENI. This CDR3 comprises 15 residues. The CDR3 reads CASSPQGATGNTIYF. For the CDR3, the DNA is TGTGCCAGCTCACCACAGGGGGCAACTGGAAACACCATATATTTT.